The T cell receptor beta chain described here comes from a study of blood T cell dynamics during melanoma immunotherapy. Worth noting for this clone: As yet, its antigen is unknown.

In germline, CDR1 is SGHTS, CDR2 YDEGEE. The CDR3 runs 15 residues. With 0 bases removed from V and 2 bases from J, the gap between germline ends came to 8 bases. Regarding time point: pre-treatment baseline. TCRdb's table, derived via immunoSEQ multiplex PCR, lists solely in-frame clones and lacks some. Found here are 9,500 to 13,000 clones, roughly nine tenths of them singletons; the top ten hold around 9.1%. Study-wide points: Whether repertoire-driving clones were melanoma-specific could not be determined.

The chain has TRBV5-8 and TRBJ2-2, with a possible D match to TRBD2 (5 bases). The sequence derives from a human donor with melanoma. The sequenced sample was blood, obtained from a patient treated with checkpoint blockade. CDR3: CASSLGRANTGELFF. In DNA, the CDR3 is TGTGCCAGCAGCTTGGGGCGGGCAAACACCGGGGAGCTGTTTTTT.